The clone carrying this T cell receptor beta chain was found a few times. An end of the junction does not agree with germline; a read error may underlie this. This specimen comes from a study of regulatory T cells in long-lasting Graves disease. Overall study: Patients newly diagnosed with Graves' had been on antithyroid drugs for under 3 months.

Construction of the TCR beta libraries employed iRepertoire HTBI primers in conjunction with Arm-PCR of CDR3 regions. TCRdb used MiXCR to reprocess the multiplex PCR reads, holding one entry per CDR3 protein. The sample carries 350,000 to 450,000 distinct CDR3 sequences, 14% to 15% recorded once. CDR3 size: 18 residues. Germline CDR1 reads LNHDA; CDR2 reads SQIVND (reference sequence). As to time point: newly diagnosed GD, antithyroid drugs for less than 3 months. RNA from PBMCs was the source of the TCR library. In this cohort, patients came from an endocrinology department located in Xi'an, China. These data were also filed under a second study, of T cells in Graves' hyperthyroidism and ophthalmopathy.

The specimen comprised peripheral blood mononuclear cells (PBMCs), sampled at new diagnosis, from a patient treated with antithyroid drugs. The chain has TRBV19 and TRBJ1-1; possibly TRBD1 for D (6 bases). This clonotype was sampled from a woman under 40 with Graves disease. The DNA for the CDR3 is TGTGCCGGTAGTATAGTCGGAGGCGGGGGCCCGGCGAGCACTGAAGCTTTCTTT. This codes for CAGSIVGGGGPASTEAFF.